This T cell receptor (beta chain) derives from a study of blood T cell repertoires in COVID-19. Sequencing used immunoSEQ multiplex PCR; TCRdb keeps in-frame clones, though not all of them. The repertoire holds approximately 670,000 clones, with about 87% as singletons. The ends were cut back, 4 bases at V and 6 bases at J, with 14 bases in the middle. Germline-derived CDR1 and CDR2 are SGDLS and YYNGEE. The CDR3 runs to 14 residues. Sequenced: peripheral blood. The clonotype originates from a woman aged 18-35 years with acute or convalescent COVID-19. The J gene is TRBJ1-5, the V gene TRBV9, with a tentative D call TRBD1 (6 bases). The CDR3 here is CASSHTGSGQPQHF. The CDR3 bases are TGTGCCAGCAGCCACACAGGGTCAGGTCAGCCCCAGCATTTT. Full variable domain (rest looked up from reference TRBV9 and TRBJ1-5): DSGVTQTPKHLITATGQRVTLRCSPRSGDLSVYWYQQSLDQGLQFLIQYYNGEERAKGNILERFSAQQFPDLHSELNLSSLELGDSALYFCASSHTGSGQPQHFGDGTRLSIL.